The text below deals with one T cell receptor (beta chain). No cognate antigen has been identified for it. No base-level quality is on record; no much larger clone is a single base apart. Between the V and J ends, shortened by 5 bases and 2 bases respectively, the junction contains 16 bases. Looking up the germline V gene yields CDR1 SGHTA and CDR2 FQGNSA. Including cysteine and phenylalanine, the CDR3 has 15 amino acids. The retained sequence is limited to the CDR3, 45 bases, with the frame set at the first base. This entry comes from a study of blood T cell repertoires in COVID-19 (dated by TCRdb to 2018 to 2021). Notes on the research overall: Samples covering the acute and convalescent phases of COVID-19 were provided by collaborators in the United States, Italy and Spain. The prospective study material was composed of cDNA or gDNA derived from T cells, B-cell-depleted T cells, or PBMCs. HLA class I and class II types, where available, came from metadata supplied by the sample provider rather than from assay-based typing. Samples were obtained from the ongoing ImmuneRACE study (first 160 participants) and from about 1,300 subjects provided by 6 global collaborators. Nearly every sample came with metadata listing a de-identified subject ID, COVID-19 status, age in years and sex. The repertoires were released in a freely available public database intended as a resource for research on the immune response to SARS-CoV-2. The dataset comprised deeply sampled blood TCRbeta repertoires from subjects exposed to, actively infected with, or recovered from COVID-19.

The collaborating institutions used their own protocols to collect whole blood in K2EDTA tubes. Collaborator samples were shipped for TCRbeta analysis as frozen whole blood, isolated PBMCs, or DNA extracted from either sample type. The paper's findings and limits, for the study overall: The quantity of clinical and demographic metadata differed by source and by participant and was supplied without curation.

TCRbeta CDR3 regions were amplified from genomic DNA using the immunoSEQ Assay, a bias-controlled multiplex PCR. The authors processed their data as follows. The number of nucleated cells in each sample was estimated from the amplification of reference gene primers within the assay. To quantify the absolute abundance of each unique TCRbeta CDR3 rearrangement, sequence reads were collapsed and filtered. For each sample, productive Simpson clonality was calculated by taking the square root of Simpson's diversity index across productive rearrangements. TCRdb took over this immuneACCESS table, retaining in-frame rearrangements with V and J assigned. Such tables are incomplete; in checked studies, under half of the missing clones stem from an unresolved V gene, and the remainder is unexplained. Clone size and the V and J calls come from that table; the DNA yielded D and trimming. The sample table lists about 210,000 clones, over 70% of them with a count of one. More than 7% of the sample is in the top ten clones.

The sequencing input was peripheral blood. This receptor was obtained from a woman between 65 and 79 years old with acute or convalescent COVID-19. The rearrangement combines TRBV7-2 with TRBJ2-7; possibly the D gene is TRBD1, per 6 matching bases. The CDR3 region has the sequence CASSKGGSGTYEQYF. The DNA sequence follows: TGTGCCAGCAGCAAAGGGGGTAGTGGGACCTACGAGCAGTACTTC.